These T cell receptor beta chains were read from a single sample in a study of response to subunit inactivated influenza vaccine. TCRdb reanalysed the RT-PCR reads using MiXCR and keeps one entry per CDR3 protein. The sample holds about half a million distinct CDR3 sequences, around 25% seen once. Material: CD4+ T cells sorted from PBMCs, obtained around 5 days after vaccination. These TCRs come from a man over 45 who received an inactivated influenza vaccine. The CDR3 runs from the conserved cysteine through the conserved F or W.

V gene	J gene	CDR3 length	CDR3 protein
TRBV7-3	TRBJ2-2	15	CASSSGLRGPGELFF
TRBV9	TRBJ2-2	12	CASTRDTGELFF
TRBV4-3	TRBJ2-1	20	CASSPLWTSGGVGSYNEQFF
TRBV4-3	TRBJ2-4	13	CASSQDRGSIQYF
TRBV9	TRBJ1-1	14	CASSIGQRNTEAFF
TRBV10-3	TRBJ2-7	12	CAISSLGGEQYF
TRBV5-1	TRBJ2-3	16	CASSLAVAGGSDTQYF
TRBV6-5	TRBJ2-4	14	CASSSGTSKNIQYF
TRBV6-1	TRBJ1-4	11	CASSVTDRGVF
TRBV7-8	TRBJ2-3	19	CASSLASYGWQGKTDTQYF
TRBV6-2/TRBV6-3	TRBJ1-6	14	CASSYTGGQSPLHF
TRBV20-1	TRBJ2-1	12	CSARPLYNEQFF
TRBV27	TRBJ2-7	12	CASSPSVSEQYF
TRBV6-2/TRBV6-3	TRBJ2-1	15	CASSDLGGSYNEQFF
TRBV7-9	TRBJ1-5	13	CASSRTQDQPQHF
TRBV11-1	TRBJ2-3	15	CASRLIRDDTDTQYF
TRBV19	TRBJ1-4	11	CASSRSEKLFF
TRBV14	TRBJ2-7	13	CASSQVGSSEQYF
TRBV24-1	TRBJ1-5	17	CATSDNRGRNSNQPQHF
TRBV10-3	TRBJ2-7	15	CAISESVARSYEQYF
TRBV5-1	TRBJ2-7	14	CASSPTVVRYEQYF
TRBV5-4	TRBJ1-5	15	CASSLAGSGNQPQHF
TRBV12-3/TRBV12-4	TRBJ2-7	12	CASTQGPGDLVF
TRBV6-5	TRBJ1-4	15	CASSYRQGGDEKLFF
TRBV3-1	TRBJ1-3	16	CASSPIYTASGNTIYF
TRBV4-2	TRBJ1-4	15	CASSQPQGKNEKLFF
TRBV27	TRBJ2-1	13	CASRQDRVSEQFF
TRBV18	TRBJ1-3	14	CASSPSTGGNTIYF
TRBV6-1	TRBJ1-3	15	CASRGDGISGNTIYF
TRBV6-2/TRBV6-3	TRBJ2-1	11	CASSYGVGQFF
TRBV5-1	TRBJ2-7	14	CASSDLAVSYEQYF
TRBV2	TRBJ2-1	15	CASLRDSLLRNEQFF
TRBV7-2	TRBJ1-2	16	CASSLKPGQGYYGYTF
TRBV29-1	TRBJ2-1	14	CSAGTSVRHNEQFF
TRBV5-1	TRBJ1-2	14	CASSLVGGDYGYTF
TRBV7-2	TRBJ2-1	15	CASSPVLRGSNEQFF
TRBV7-7	TRBJ2-5	15	CASSPNDRGLETQYF
TRBV7-2	TRBJ1-1	16	CASSLSWTGFFTEAFF
TRBV10-3	TRBJ2-3	13	CAIQGSSTDTQYF
TRBV4-1	TRBJ2-1	18	CASSPLIPSGRDYNEQFF
TRBV5-1	TRBJ2-5	14	CASSRDKDQETQYF
TRBV4-1	TRBJ2-7	16	CASSQNAGGGPWEQYF
TRBV4-1	TRBJ1-5	13	CASSQDQYQPQHF
TRBV7-9	TRBJ2-3	14	CASSQRTGVDTQYF
TRBV6-2/TRBV6-3	TRBJ2-3	15	CASSYGELRTDTQYF
TRBV14	TRBJ2-1	13	CASSQGAVGEQFF
TRBV7-2	TRBJ2-7	14	CASSPPDYLSEQYF
TRBV12-3/TRBV12-4	TRBJ2-7	13	CASSLGHFYEQYF
TRBV28	TRBJ2-7	15	CASSLWTRDSYEQYF
TRBV12-3/TRBV12-4	TRBJ2-5	16	CASSLFPTRRQETQYF
TRBV5-1	TRBJ2-3	16	CASKIYRPDGTDTQYF
TRBV6-2/TRBV6-3	TRBJ2-1	14	CASRPLSGPGEQFF
TRBV15	TRBJ1-1	13	CATSREQNTEAFF
TRBV20-1	TRBJ2-7	14	CSARSGKSSYEQYF